The clone carrying this TCR beta chain was recorded a few times. Its specificity is not known. A universal primer site and UMIs were added as TCR cDNA was made by 5'RACE template switching. Via MiXCR, TCRdb re-called the 5' RACE reads, giving one row per CDR3 protein. The data hold fewer than 650,000 distinct CDR3 sequences, with roughly a fifth observed a single time. This specimen comes from a study of T cells after yellow fever vaccination. General study results and limits: Most primary-vaccination clones reappeared after the booster (around 95% CD4, around 88% CD8). It was the secondary response that reached its peak faster, day 5 versus 15, but it was weaker.

Sequenced here: PBMCs, sampled roughly 20 days after the first yellow fever vaccination. The TCR originated in a man between 18 and 35 years old who received the YFV17D yellow fever vaccine.

The CDR3 reads CASSVTGTSPLHF. DNA of the CDR3: TGTGCCAGCAGCGTCACAGGAACTTCACCCCTCCACTTT. V is TRBV9 and J is TRBJ1-6, with a possible D match to TRBD1 (5 bases). The CDR3 totals 13 residues. V lost 2 bases, J lost 9 bases, and 9 bases lay in between. Per the germline V gene, CDR1 is SGDLS and CDR2 is YYNGEE.